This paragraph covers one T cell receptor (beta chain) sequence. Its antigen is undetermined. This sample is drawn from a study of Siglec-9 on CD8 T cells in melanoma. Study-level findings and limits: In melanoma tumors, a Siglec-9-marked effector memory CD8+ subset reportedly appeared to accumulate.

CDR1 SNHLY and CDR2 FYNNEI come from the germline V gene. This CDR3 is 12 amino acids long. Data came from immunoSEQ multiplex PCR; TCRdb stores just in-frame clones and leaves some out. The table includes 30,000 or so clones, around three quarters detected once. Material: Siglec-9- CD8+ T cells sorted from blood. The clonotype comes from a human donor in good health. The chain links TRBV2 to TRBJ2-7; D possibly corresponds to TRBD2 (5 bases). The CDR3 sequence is CAGGTDTYEQYF. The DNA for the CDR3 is TGTGCTGGAGGCACGGATACCTACGAGCAGTACTTC.